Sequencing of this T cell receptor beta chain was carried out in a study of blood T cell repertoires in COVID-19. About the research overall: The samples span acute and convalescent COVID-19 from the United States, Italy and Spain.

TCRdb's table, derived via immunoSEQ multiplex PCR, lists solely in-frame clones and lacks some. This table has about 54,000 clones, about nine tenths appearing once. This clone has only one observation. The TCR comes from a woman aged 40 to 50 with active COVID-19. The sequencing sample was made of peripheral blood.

CDR3 sequence (DNA): TGTGCCAGCAGTTACTCGAGCAGGCCAAGCTCCTACGAGCAGTACTTC. It codes for CASSYSSRPSSYEQYF. The gene calls are TRBV6-2 or TRBV6-3 and TRBJ2-7; D not certain. V shed 0 bases and J shed 0 bases, with 12 bases lying between them. There are 16 residues in the CDR3. The germline gives CDR1 MNHEY, CDR2 SVGEGT.